This passage covers 30 T cell receptor beta chains from one sample sequenced in a study of blood T cells in healthy people across ages. Through a sample-barcoded 5' primer and a J-beta primer mix, a second PCR was run for 7 to 11 cycles. TCRdb re-called the 5' RACE reads with MiXCR, one entry per CDR3 protein. The repertoire consists of 800,000 to 900,000 distinct CDR3 sequences, with about 62% occurring once and the leading ten covering about a quarter. Sequencing was performed on blood. The receptors here all came from a man younger than 45 in good health.

Concerning this clonotype itself: One end of the junction fails to match germline, which may point to a read error. CDR3 sequence: CSARSRVFSYERYF. CDR3 nucleotides: TGCAGTGCTAGAAGTCGCGTTTTCTCCTACGAGCGGTACTTC. The J gene is TRBJ2-7, the V gene TRBV20-1; D not resolved. The germline V gene has CDR1 DFQATT and CDR2 SNEGSKA (reference sequence). The CDR3 is made up of 14 amino acids.

The V call is TRBV6-1, the J call TRBJ2-4; 8 nucleotides align to TRBD1. The DNA end is more similar to TRBJ2-7, so the J call may be wrong. The V gene's germline CDR1 is MNHNS and CDR2 SASEGT. The CDR3 loop spans 13 amino acids. The CDR3 DNA reads TGTGCCAGCAACGAGGGACAGGACTACGAGCAGTACTTC. Its translation is CASNEGQDYEQYF.

This chain joins TRBV6-6 and TRBJ1-4; 8 positions agree with TRBD1. The CDR3 runs to 15 residues. Germline CDR1 MNHNY, CDR2 SVGAGI (reference sequence). V lost 2 bases and J lost 8; bases outside the gene matches: 7. CDR3 nucleotide sequence: TGTGCCAGCAGTTACGACGACAGGGGATCCGAAAAACTGTTTTTT. Its protein product is CASSYDDRGSEKLFF.

The V call is TRBV9, the J call TRBJ1-6, with a weak D call TRBD1 (5 bases). V gave up 7 bases and J gave up 7 bases, with 12 bases separating them. CDR1 and CDR2 (germline): SGDLS, YYNGEE. The CDR3 covers 13 residues. DNA for the CDR3: TGTGCCAGCTGTCGGGACGGAAATTCACCCCTCCACTTT. Its translation is CASCRDGNSPLHF.

The chain is built from TRBV6-6 and TRBJ2-3, with 9 bases lining up with TRBD2. The V and J ends lost 0 bases and 2 bases, in that order; junction bases with no gene match: 6. The CDR3 extends over 17 amino acids. Germline CDR1 is MNHNY and CDR2 is SVGAGI (reference sequence). CDR3 sequence reads: CASSYSKRGALTDTQYF. CDR3 coding DNA: TGTGCCAGCAGTTACTCGAAGCGGGGGGCACTCACAGATACGCAGTATTTT.

This clonotype showed up just a few times. The chain employs TRBV20-1 and TRBJ2-4, with 7 bases matching TRBD1. The CDR3 has 15 residues. CDR1 DFQATT and CDR2 SNEGSKA come from the germline V gene (reference sequence). The trim removed 3 bases at V and 8 bases at J, leaving 13 bases unmatched. In DNA, the CDR3 is TGCAGTGCTAGTATGGAGACAGGGTATCGGGACATTCAGTACTTC. Protein sequence: CSASMETGYRDIQYF.

Only a few counts were recorded for this clonotype. The gene calls are TRBV7-2 and TRBJ2-5; 7 bases line up with TRBD2. Germline V gives CDR1 SGHTA, CDR2 FQGNSA. This CDR3 comprises 14 residues. Trimming took 5 bases from V and 0 from J; bases not matched to a gene: 3. CDR3 DNA: TGTGCCAGCAGCCTCAGCGGGAACCAAGAGACCCAGTACTTC. Protein: CASSLSGNQETQYF.

V is TRBV7-9 and J is TRBJ2-4; D is unclear. The J call may be in error: the DNA end matches TRBJ2-7 better. This CDR3 region has 14 residues. The germline CDR1 and CDR2 sequences are SEHNR and FQNEAQ (reference sequence). Here the CDR3 DNA reads TGTGCCAGCAGCTTAGCGTGGTTGGGGTACGAGCAGTACTTC. This encodes CASSLAWLGYEQYF.

V and J are TRBV7-3 and TRBJ1-2; TRBD1 aligns across 9 bases. The CDR3 length is 15 residues. V lost 4 bases to trimming and J lost 9 bases; unmatched junction nucleotides: 12. CDR1 and CDR2 from the germline V gene are SGHTA and FQGTGA. The CDR3 nucleotides are TGTGCCAGCAGCTCCACCCCCTCGGGACAGGGAAGCTACACCTTC. Residues: CASSSTPSGQGSYTF.

A remark on this clonotype: A single base separates this from a much larger clone, so it may be a read error. The chain is built from TRBV7-2 and TRBJ2-1, with D perhaps TRBD1 or TRBD2 (5 bases each). Germline V gene lookup returns CDR1 SGHTA and CDR2 FQGNSA. The CDR3 has 12 amino acids. CDR3 protein: CASEGNHNERFF. DNA of the CDR3: TGTGCCAGCGAGGGGAACCACAATGAGCGGTTCTTC.

This clonotype was seen a handful of times. The chain uses TRBV4-2 and TRBJ1-2; possibly TRBD1 for D (5 bases). The germline V and J ends were trimmed by 2 bases and 2 bases, with 9 bases remaining between them. This CDR3 is 14 amino acids long. Germline CDR1 LGHNA, CDR2 YNFKEQ. This CDR3 is CASSQTSGNYGYTF. The CDR3, as DNA: TGTGCCAGCAGCCAAACTTCAGGGAACTATGGCTACACCTTC.

The chain has TRBV7-2 and TRBJ2-5; no clear D. Trimming cost V 0 bases and J 2 bases, with 7 bases left between them. CDR3 length: 14 residues. The germline CDR1 and CDR2 sequences are SGHTA and FQGNSA. The CDR3 protein is CASSLAYTQETQYF. The CDR3 nucleotides are TGTGCCAGCAGCTTAGCATATACTCAAGAGACCCAGTACTTC.

This clonotype was seen only a few times. This sequence joins TRBV6-2 or TRBV6-3 and TRBJ2-7, with D tentatively TRBD2 (6 bases). This CDR3 is built from 11 residues. Germline V CDR1 and CDR2: MNHEY, SVGEGT. The CDR3 DNA sequence: TGTGCGAGCGGGCTCTCCTACGAGCAGTACTTC. Protein: CASGLSYEQYF.

This clonotype was seen once. This sequence joins TRBV20-1 and TRBJ2-3, with 9 bases lining up with TRBD2. V dropped 3 bases and J dropped 0; count of bases not matched to a gene: 10. The CDR3 extends over 17 amino acids. Germline V gene lookup returns CDR1 DFQATT and CDR2 SNEGSKA (reference sequence). The CDR3 coding sequence is TGCAGTGCTAGGCGGGGGGGCGTCTCCTCTAGCACAGATACGCAGTATTTT. Translating it yields CSARRGGVSSSTDTQYF.

This clonotype was recorded once. The chain combines TRBV9 with TRBJ1-4, with a tentative D call TRBD1 (5 bases). V lost 2 bases and J 3 bases, leaving 11 bases between the germline ends. This CDR3 is 15 amino acids long. In germline, CDR1 is SGDLS, CDR2 YYNGEE. The CDR3 coding sequence is TGTGCCAGCAGCGTGGTCGGGGGGGCTAATGAAAAACTGTTTTTT. Translating gives CASSVVGGANEKLFF.

The chain carries TRBV29-1 and TRBJ2-5, with 8 bases that match TRBD1. The J call may be incorrect, as the DNA end agrees better with TRBJ2-7. Germline CDR1 and CDR2: SQVTM and ANQGSEA. This CDR3 comprises 15 residues. CDR3 nucleotides: TGCAGCGTCCCCAAATCGGACAGGGCCCCCTACGAGCAGTACTTC. Protein sequence: CSVPKSDRAPYEQYF.

This clonotype was observed a handful of times. The junction departs from germline at one end; a sequencing error may be responsible. The V and J genes are TRBV5-1 and TRBJ2-5, with 11 bases identical to TRBD1. The CDR3 consists of 14 residues. CDR1 SGHRS and CDR2 YFSETQ come from the germline V gene. The CDR3 loop is CASSAGQGGETQYF. The CDR3 bases are TGTGCTAGCAGCGCGGGACAGGGGGGAGAGACCCAGTACTTC.

CDR3 amino acids: CASSADRQYTDTQYF. CDR3 sequence (DNA): TGTGCCAGCAGCGCCGACAGACAATACACAGATACGCAGTATTTT. The chain couples TRBV7-2 to TRBJ2-3, with D possibly being TRBD1 (5 bases). This CDR3 has 15 amino acids. Germline assignment: CDR1 SGHTA and CDR2 FQGNSA. Trimming stripped 5 bases from V and 2 bases from J, with 14 bases between. Drawing the rest from reference TRBV7-2 and TRBJ2-3, the complete variable domain is GAGVSQSPSNKVTEKGKDVELRCDPISGHTALYWYRQSLGQGLEFLIYFQGNSAPDKSGLPSDRFSAERTGGSVSTLTIQRTQQEDSAVYLCASSADRQYTDTQYFGPGTRLTVL.

The CDR3 nucleotides are TGTGCCAGCAGCCGAGGGGACGTTCCCACTGAAGCTTTCTTT. Translated: CASSRGDVPTEAFF. The chain employs TRBV7-2 and TRBJ1-1, with D tentatively TRBD1 (5 bases). The CDR3 totals 14 residues. Trimming took 5 bases from V and 4 from J, leaving 14 bases between them. The germline CDR1 and CDR2 sequences are SGHTA and FQGNSA. The whole variable domain, filled in from reference TRBV7-2 and TRBJ1-1, reads GAGVSQSPSNKVTEKGKDVELRCDPISGHTALYWYRQSLGQGLEFLIYFQGNSAPDKSGLPSDRFSAERTGGSVSTLTIQRTQQEDSAVYLCASSRGDVPTEAFFGQGTRLTVV.

This chain links TRBV4-2 with TRBJ1-4, with D possibly matching TRBD1 (6 bases). Germline assignment: CDR1 LGHNA and CDR2 YNFKEQ. The germline V and J ends were trimmed by 3 bases and 0 bases, with 11 bases remaining between them. The CDR3 has 16 amino acids. CDR3 nucleotide sequence: TGTGCCAGCAGCCATCTACAGGGATCAACTAATGAAAAACTGTTTTTT. As protein: CASSHLQGSTNEKLFF.

This chain uses TRBV27 with TRBJ2-1; the D gene is possibly TRBD2 (7 bases). Germline loops: CDR1 MNHEY, CDR2 SMNVEV (reference sequence). Between the trimmed V and J ends, which lost 9 bases and 4 bases, there was a span of 16 bases. The CDR3 spans 14 residues. The CDR3 coding sequence is TGTGCCAGTTATCGGGGGGCCATGTACAATGAGCAGTTCTTC. It encodes CASYRGAMYNEQFF.

This chain uses TRBV6-5 with TRBJ1-4, with 7 positions matching TRBD1. Germline V gene data show CDR1 as MNHEY and CDR2 as SVGAGI. V shed 2 bases, J shed 8 bases, and the junction held 5 bases outside the gene matches. The CDR3 has 14 amino acids. The CDR3 DNA reads TGTGCCAGCAGTTACGGCCAACAGGGGGAAAAACTGTTTTTT. Translating gives CASSYGQQGEKLFF.

CDR3 region: CASSGIPNYEQYF. Here the CDR3 DNA reads TGTGCCAGCAGCGGGATCCCGAACTACGAGCAGTACTTC. The chain couples TRBV9 to TRBJ2-7; D gene ambiguous. V gave up 3 bases and J gave up 3 bases, with 10 bases separating them. Germline V gives CDR1 SGDLS, CDR2 YYNGEE. This CDR3 contains 13 residues.

The V and J genes are TRBV20-1 and TRBJ2-7; D may be TRBD2 (5 bases). The J call could be wrong; TRBJ2-5 is a better fit for the DNA end. The germline CDR1 and CDR2 sequences are DFQATT and SNEGSKA (reference sequence). The CDR3 extends over 16 amino acids. CDR3 loop: CSAKFSVRLPQETQYF. CDR3 nucleotides: TGCAGTGCTAAGTTTTCTGTTCGACTACCTCAAGAGACCCAGTACTTC.

Here the CDR3 reads CASRGPGQPYNGYTF. The CDR3, as DNA: TGTGCCAGCAGGGGTCCGGGACAGCCCTATAATGGCTACACCTTC. This rearrangement joins TRBV7-8 to TRBJ1-2; 7 nucleotides line up with TRBD1. CDR3 size: 15 residues. Trimming at V came to 6 bases and at J to 6 bases, leaving 13 bases not matched to a gene. The germline gives CDR1 SGHVS, CDR2 FQNEAQ.

The chain couples TRBV29-1 to TRBJ2-4; 7 bases line up with TRBD1. The J call may be mistaken, given a closer DNA end match to TRBJ2-7. Germline-derived CDR1 and CDR2 are SQVTM and ANQGSEA. The CDR3 length is 12 residues. CDR3 DNA: TGCAGCGTTGAGACAGGGAACCACGAGCAGTACTTC. Translated, it gives CSVETGNHEQYF.

This clonotype was observed a handful of times. CDR3 amino acids: CAISIRGETQYF. The CDR3 bases are TGTGCCATCAGTATCAGGGGTGAGACCCAGTACTTC. The chain couples TRBV10-3 to TRBJ2-5; the D gene is possibly TRBD1 (6 bases). The germline gives CDR1 ENHRY, CDR2 SYGVKD. V lost 5 bases and J 5 bases, leaving 9 bases between the germline ends. The CDR3 spans 12 residues.

This clonotype has more than one count but fewer than ten. V and J are TRBV7-8 and TRBJ2-7; TRBD2 matches 10 bases. Gene TRBJ2-5 matches the end of the DNA better, so the J call may be wrong. CDR3 length equals 15 residues. Germline loops: CDR1 SGHVS, CDR2 FQNEAQ. The chain's CDR3 is CASSRSGGSSLTQYF. In DNA form, the CDR3 reads TGTGCCAGCAGCCGTAGCGGGGGGTCGAGTCTGACCCAGTACTTC.

The chain has TRBV15 and TRBJ2-5; D unresolved. With 4 bases removed from V and 3 bases from J, the gap between germline ends came to 12 bases. CDR3 length equals 14 residues. The germline gives CDR1 LNHNV, CDR2 YYDKDF (reference sequence). CDR3 protein: CATSNRAWEETQYF. The CDR3 bases are TGTGCCACCAGCAACCGGGCCTGGGAAGAGACCCAGTACTTC.

This sequence joins TRBV7-3 and TRBJ2-6, with D hard to call. The CDR3 extends over 17 amino acids. Per germline, CDR1 SGHTA and CDR2 FQGTGA. Trimming stripped 5 bases from V and 4 bases from J, with 18 bases between. The CDR3 sequence is CASSQEPISSGANVLTF. CDR3 in DNA: TGTGCCAGCAGCCAAGAGCCCATCAGCTCCGGGGCCAACGTCCTGACTTTC.